This T cell receptor (beta chain) was recovered during a study of blood T cell repertoires in COVID-19. For the study at large: The United States, Italy and Spain were the sources of the acute and convalescent COVID-19 samples.

The method was immunoSEQ multiplex PCR; TCRdb's version includes in-frame clones alone and lacks a portion of them. The repertoire holds around 140,000 clones, with about nine tenths as singletons. This CDR3 is 14 amino acids long. J lost 5 bases, V lost 3 bases, and 5 bases had no gene match. The germline V gene encodes CDR1 ENHRY and CDR2 SYGVKD. The chain recombines TRBV10-3 with TRBJ2-7; the match to TRBD1 covers 9 bases. This clonotype was sampled from a human donor with COVID-19, enrolled during active disease. The donor label of this sample is uncertain. Sequenced: peripheral blood. In DNA, the CDR3 is TGTGCCATCAGTGATGGGACAGGGACCCACGAGCAGTACTTC. Translated: CAISDGTGTHEQYF.